This TCR beta chain was documented in a study of blood T cell repertoires in COVID-19. Across the study: COVID-19 samples from acute and convalescent phases originated in the United States, Italy and Spain. PBMCs, B-cell-depleted T cells, or T cells provided the cDNA or gDNA that made up the material.

The protocol was immunoSEQ multiplex PCR, while the TCRdb copy is restricted to in-frame clones and leaves out a portion. The sample shows some 260,000 clones, about 87% of them seen only once. Germline V gives CDR1 KGHSH, CDR2 LQKENI. With 6 bases removed from V and 0 bases from J, the gap between germline ends came to 11 bases. The CDR3 runs 15 residues. The specimen sequenced was peripheral blood. The chain couples TRBV18 to TRBJ1-4; D unresolved. The receptor was isolated from a woman in her 70s with COVID-19, enrolled during active disease. Here the CDR3 reads CASSQAGSTNEKLFF. CDR3 in DNA: TGTGCCAGCTCCCAGGCGGGGTCAACTAATGAAAAACTGTTTTTT. Full variable domain (rest looked up from reference TRBV18 and TRBJ1-4): NAGVMQNPRHLVRRRGQEARLRCSPMKGHSHVYWYRQLPEEGLKFMVYLQKENIIDESGMPKERFSAEFPKEGPSILRIQQVVRGDSAAYFCASSQAGSTNEKLFFGSGTQLSVL.